These T cell receptor beta chains were read from a single sample in a study of blood T cells in healthy people across ages. MiXCR, run by TCRdb on the 5' RACE reads, gives a single entry per CDR3 protein. Of about 930,000 distinct CDR3 sequences listed, approximately 32% are singletons. These same records also appear under a second study, on T cells of mothers and their children.

Sequencing input: blood. The receptors shown here come from a woman aged 40 to 49 in good health. Both conserved end residues are part of each CDR3. D genes are given only for firm matches. Clone size is stated in some rows and not others, as once, few, many or a class when expanded.

clone size,D gene,J gene,V gene,CDR3 protein,CDR3 DNA
many,NA,TRBJ2-7,TRBV7-6,CASSVQGGEQYF,TGTGCCAGCAGCGTACAGGGCGGCGAGCAGTACTTC
few,NA,TRBJ2-5,TRBV5-1,CASSLGSSGGKTQYF,TGCGCCAGCAGCTTGGGCAGCAGCGGTGGAAAGACCCAGTACTTC
NA,TRBD1,TRBJ2-4,TRBV10-3,CAISERDRGSYNEQYF,TGTGCCATCAGTGAGAGGGACAGGGGATCCTACAATGAGCAGTACTTC
NA,TRBD2,TRBJ2-1,TRBV7-9,CASSHGGGVYEQFF,TGTGCCAGCAGCCACGGGGGGGGCGTCTATGAGCAGTTCTTC
NA,TRBD1,TRBJ2-1,TRBV7-8,CASSLATGGFAWEQFF,TGTGCCAGCAGCTTAGCCACAGGGGGGTTTGCGTGGGAGCAGTTCTTC
NA,TRBD1,TRBJ1-6,TRBV3-1,CASSQNPGQGRNSPLHF,TGTGCCAGCAGCCAAAACCCAGGACAGGGGAGGAATTCACCCCTCCACTTT
NA,NA,TRBJ2-1,TRBV28,CASQLPGTSGNEQFF,TGTGCCAGCCAACTCCCGGGGACGTCTGGAAATGAGCAGTTCTTC
many,TRBD2,TRBJ2-7,TRBV7-2,CASSLVGRVGSYEQYF,TGTGCCAGCAGCTTAGTCGGGAGGGTGGGGTCCTACGAGCAGTACTTC
few,NA,TRBJ2-3,TRBV7-9,CASSTFLPGDKDTQYF,TGTGCCAGCAGCACCTTCTTGCCAGGGGATAAGGATACGCAGTATTTT
few,NA,TRBJ1-5,TRBV6-1,CASSEMYSGVGNQPQHF,TGTGCCAGCAGTGAAATGTATTCGGGGGTGGGGAATCAGCCCCAGCATTTT
many,TRBD1,TRBJ1-2,TRBV29-1,CSVDSGGLAYGYTF,TGCAGCGTTGACTCAGGGGGCTTGGCCTACGGCTACACCTTC
NA,NA,TRBJ2-1,TRBV5-1,CASSLGTQGYYNEQFF,TGCGCCAGCAGCTTAGGGACGCAAGGATACTACAATGAGCAGTTCTTC
NA,TRBD1,TRBJ1-2,TRBV5-1,CASSRGTETRYGYTF,TGCGCCAGCAGCCGAGGGACAGAAACCCGCTATGGCTACACCTTC
NA,NA,TRBJ2-7,TRBV24-1,CATSPGTSIPYEQYF,TGTGCCACCAGCCCAGGGACTTCGATACCCTACGAGCAGTACTTC
NA,TRBD1,TRBJ1-1,TRBV12-3/TRBV12-4,CASRDDRGTEAFF,TGTGCCAGCAGGGACGACAGGGGAACTGAAGCTTTCTTT
few,NA,TRBJ1-4,TRBV27,CASSSLSANEKLFF,TGTGCCAGCAGTTCCCTCTCGGCTAATGAAAAACTGTTTTTT
few,NA,TRBJ1-1,TRBV4-2,CASSLNMGNTEAFF,TGTGCCAGCAGCCTCAATATGGGGAACACTGAAGCTTTCTTT
NA,TRBD1,TRBJ1-4,TRBV28,CASSLSPGGREKLFF,TGTGCCAGCAGCTTATCCCCAGGGGGAAGGGAAAAACTGTTTTTT
few,NA,TRBJ2-1,TRBV5-1,CASSLEQPRNEQFF,TGCGCCAGCAGCTTAGAACAGCCAAGGAATGAGCAGTTCTTC
many,NA,TRBJ2-7,TRBV5-1,CASGSSYEQYF,TGCGCCAGCGGTAGCTCCTACGAGCAGTACTTC
few,TRBD1,TRBJ1-5,TRBV4-3,CASSRRGTGGESNQPQHF,TGCGCCAGCAGCCGACGAGGGACAGGGGGCGAGAGCAATCAGCCCCAGCATTTT
NA,NA,TRBJ2-7,TRBV28,CASRFDLQGDEQYF,TGTGCCAGCAGGTTCGACCTACAGGGCGACGAGCAGTACTTC
once,TRBD2,TRBJ2-7,TRBV2,CAGSEGGGAWYEQYF,TGTGCCGGATCCGAGGGCGGGGGGGCATGGTACGAGCAGTACTTC
NA,NA,TRBJ1-4,TRBV28,CASSSGYNEKLFF,TGTGCCAGCAGTTCGGGATATAATGAAAAACTGTTTTTT
NA,NA,TRBJ1-1,TRBV7-8,CASSLARGTRVDTEAFF,TGTGCCAGCAGCTTAGCGCGCGGGACAAGGGTGGACACTGAAGCTTTCTTT
few,NA,TRBJ1-1,TRBV6-4,CASSDGRGRDSMNTEAFF,TGTGCCAGCAGTGATGGGAGAGGGAGGGACTCCATGAACACTGAAGCTTTCTTT
NA,NA,TRBJ1-1,TRBV12-5,CASGLVLSRENTEAFF,TGTGCTAGTGGTTTGGTATTGTCAAGAGAGAACACTGAAGCTTTCTTT
NA,NA,TRBJ1-5,TRBV4-1,CASSRGGGAGHSNQPQHF,TGCGCCAGCAGCCGCGGAGGGGGTGCAGGACATAGCAATCAGCCCCAGCATTTT
few,NA,TRBJ1-1,TRBV6-6,CASSYSMAAGRSEAFF,TGTGCCAGCAGTTACTCAATGGCGGCAGGGCGATCGGAAGCTTTCTTT